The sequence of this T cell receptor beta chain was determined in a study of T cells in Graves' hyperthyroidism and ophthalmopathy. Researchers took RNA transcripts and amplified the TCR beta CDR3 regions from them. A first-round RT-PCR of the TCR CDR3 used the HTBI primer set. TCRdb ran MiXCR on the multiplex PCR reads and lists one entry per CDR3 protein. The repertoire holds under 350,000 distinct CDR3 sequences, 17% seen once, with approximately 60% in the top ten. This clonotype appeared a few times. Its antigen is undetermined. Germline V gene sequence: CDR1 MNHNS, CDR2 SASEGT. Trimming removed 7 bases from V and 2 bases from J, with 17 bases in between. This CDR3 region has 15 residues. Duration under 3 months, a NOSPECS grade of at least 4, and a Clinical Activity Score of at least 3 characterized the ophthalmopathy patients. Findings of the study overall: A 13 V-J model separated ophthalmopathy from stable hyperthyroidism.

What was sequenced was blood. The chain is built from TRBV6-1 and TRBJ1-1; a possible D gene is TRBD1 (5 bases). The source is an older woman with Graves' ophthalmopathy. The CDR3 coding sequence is TGTGCCAGCAACCCCCCCCAGGGACCTAACACTGAAGCTTTCTTT. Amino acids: CASNPPQGPNTEAFF.